The following is a T cell receptor beta chain sequence with its context. The antigen remains unidentified. The V and J ends lost 1 base and 4 bases respectively, with 14 bases between them. The CDR3 spans 15 residues. CDR1 is SGHRS and CDR2 is YFSETQ in the germline V gene. This record comes from a study of T cells in Graves' hyperthyroidism and ophthalmopathy. Study results and limitations: Ophthalmopathy and stable hyperthyroidism were separated by a 13 V-J model.

TCR beta CDR3 regions were amplified from RNA. In the first-round RT-PCR of the TCR CDR3, the HTBI primer set was used. TCRdb processed the multiplex PCR reads anew with MiXCR; each CDR3 protein has one entry. The sample includes about 590,000 distinct CDR3 sequences, about a sixth of them seen just once. This receptor was obtained from a woman between 25 and 40 years old with Graves' hyperthyroidism. The V call is TRBV5-1, the J call TRBJ1-1; possibly TRBD1 for D (6 bases). Sequencing was performed on blood. In DNA, the CDR3 is TGCGCCAGCAGCTTGTTTGACAGGTCCCCCACTGAAGCTTTCTTT. Its protein product is CASSLFDRSPTEAFF. Full variable domain (outside the CDR3, taken from reference TRBV5-1 and TRBJ1-1): KAGVTQTPRYLIKTRGQQVTLSCSPISGHRSVSWYQQTPGQGLQFLFEYFSETQRNKGNFPGRFSGRQFSNSRSEMNVSTLELGDSALYLCASSLFDRSPTEAFFGQGTRLTVV.